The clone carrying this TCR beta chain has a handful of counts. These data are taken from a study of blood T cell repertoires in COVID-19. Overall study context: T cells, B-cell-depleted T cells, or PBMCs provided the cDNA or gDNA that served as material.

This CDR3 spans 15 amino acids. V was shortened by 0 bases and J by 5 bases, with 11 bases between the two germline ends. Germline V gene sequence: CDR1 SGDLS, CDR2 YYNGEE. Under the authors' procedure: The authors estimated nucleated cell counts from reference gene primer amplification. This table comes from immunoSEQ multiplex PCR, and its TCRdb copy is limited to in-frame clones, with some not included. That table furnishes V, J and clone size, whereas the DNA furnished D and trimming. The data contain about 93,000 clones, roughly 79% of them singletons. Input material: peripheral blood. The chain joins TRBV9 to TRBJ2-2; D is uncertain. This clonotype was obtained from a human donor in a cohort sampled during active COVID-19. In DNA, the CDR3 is TGTGCCAGCAGCGTAGGGTTTCACTGGACCGGGGAGCTGTTTTTT. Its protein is CASSVGFHWTGELFF.